This TCR beta chain was observed in a study of CD8 T cells in Susac syndrome (dated by TCRdb to between 2018 and 2020). Broadly, across the study: Of the Susac syndrome patients who were sequenced, about six had clinically active disease and about eight were in clinical remission. At blood withdrawal, Susac syndrome patients were therapy-naive, treated with corticosteroids (with IVIg additionally given to some), or treated with IVIg alone. Whether CD8+ T cell activation and differentiation in Susac syndrome was antigen driven was tested using repertoire sequencing. Overall study outcomes, separate from this receptor: The number of individuals in the TCR sequencing and HLA analysis was recognized as being relatively small. The CD4+ T cell repertoire of patients with Susac syndrome showed no detectable clonal expansion.

As regards this clonotype: This clone's antigen is unknown. No base quality information exists; no much larger clone differs at one position.

Taken from cysteine to phenylalanine, the CDR3 has 13 residues. Only the CDR3 DNA is retained, 39 bases long and in frame from the first base. Trimming costs V 3 bases and J 7 bases, and their ends lie 13 bases apart. Looking up the germline V gene yields CDR1 SQVTM and CDR2 ANQGSEA. High-throughput TCR beta sequencing profiled peripheral blood CD8+ and CD4+ T cells from healthy donors, Susac syndrome patients and multiple sclerosis patients. Susac syndrome patients met recently defined diagnostic criteria for definite or probable disease. Bulk CD8+ and CD4+ T cells were purified by magnetic negative isolation, whereas CD8+ TEMRA cells were enriched by FACS. Blood was drawn into EDTA tubes, processed within 24 hours, and PBMCs were isolated by density gradient centrifugation. PBMCs destined for TCR sequencing were cryopreserved in liquid nitrogen and later thawed in a 37 °C water bath. Purity of sorted or isolated CD4+, CD8+ and CD8+ TEMRA cells was at least 90%.

RNA was extracted with the RNeasy kit and roughly 0.5 to 1 ug was reverse transcribed using random hexamers. The immunoSEQ multiplex PCR assay, which covers 54 Vbeta and 13 Jbeta segments, was used to amplify TCR beta CDR3 regions. To correct PCR amplification bias, a synthetic template baseline was used for both primer optimization and computational correction. As for how the authors treated the data: Only productive sequences were kept, with reads annotated to V, D and J genes according to IMGT and analyzed in immunoSEQ Analyzer. Clonality was computed as one minus Shannon entropy normalized by log2 of the number of productive unique sequences. For each patient and control, public and private clones were evaluated within the 100 most prevalent clones. Clones were defined as Susac-specific when absent from the healthy and MS cohorts, from over a thousand published viral clones and from other ImmuneACCESS disease sequences. The public reads were quality trimmed at Q25 with fastp and then assembled into clones with MiXCR by TCRdb, keeping productive beta chains. Records with the same CDR3 protein are collapsed into one entry carrying the most frequent genes and DNA. TCRdb, rather than the study authors, made the V and J calls. For this sample there are some 240,000 distinct CDR3 sequences; about 96% appear just once. The top ten constitute 0.095% to 0.12% of the sample.

The chain is assembled from TRBV29-1 and TRBJ2-1; 6 matching bases give a weak D call of TRBD1. What was sequenced was CD4+ T cells from PBMCs. The TCR originated in a human donor with Susac syndrome. The CDR3 amino acid sequence is: CSVDRGGSNEQFF. The nucleotides read TGCAGCGTTGACCGAGGGGGAAGTAATGAGCAGTTCTTC.